Listed below are T cell receptor beta chains from one sample, sequenced in a study of siplizumab effects on memory and regulatory T cells. Using immunoSEQ multiplex PCR, the repertoire was profiled, and TCRdb retains in-frame clones only, with some absent. Found here are approximately 120,000 clones, 92% of them singletons; the top ten hold more than 0.65%. Sequenced material: Tregs sorted from blood. All receptors come from a human donor in good health. CDR3s include the opening cysteine and the closing phenylalanine or tryptophan. D genes are given only for firm matches. The size field is filled for only some rows; it gives once, few, many or a size class.

V gene	clone size	D gene	J gene	CDR3 DNA	CDR3 protein
TRBV11-3	.	.	TRBJ2-7	TGTGCCAGCAGCTTATTTGGGATGAGCGAGCAGTACTTC	CASSLFGMSEQYF
TRBV5-4	.	TRBD1	TRBJ2-7	TGTGCCAGCAGCTTCCGGGACAGGGGGATGCAGTACTTC	CASSFRDRGMQYF
TRBV7-9	.	.	TRBJ2-5	TGTGCCAGCAGCTTAGAAGGGGGGACCCAGTACTTC	CASSLEGGTQYF
TRBV7-3	.	.	TRBJ2-1	TGTGCCAGCAGCGGAACAATAGGGGAAAATGAGCAGTTCTTC	CASSGTIGENEQFF
TRBV7-2	.	.	TRBJ2-2	TGTGCCAGCAGCCCTTTCGTAATAGGGGGTTCCACCGGGGAGCTGTTTTTT	CASSPFVIGGSTGELFF
TRBV11-2	.	TRBD2	TRBJ2-1	TGTGCCAGCAGCTCCCCGACTCCTACTAGCGGATCCTACAATGAGCAGTTCTTC	CASSSPTPTSGSYNEQFF
TRBV7-9	.	.	TRBJ1-4	TGTGCCAGCAGCCCTACATGGGGGGCGAGTAATGAAAAACTGTTTTTT	CASSPTWGASNEKLFF
TRBV6-1	once	TRBD1	TRBJ2-7	TGTGCCAGCAGAACCCAACAGGGGGCAAGTTACGAGCAGTACTTC	CASRTQQGASYEQYF
TRBV7-2	.	.	TRBJ2-3	TGTGCCAGCAGCCCGGGGGGCTTCACAGATACGCAGTATTTT	CASSPGGFTDTQYF
TRBV2	.	TRBD1	TRBJ1-2	TGTGCCAGCAGCCCTACAGGGGTTATCTATGGCTACACCTTC	CASSPTGVIYGYTF
TRBV6-5	.	TRBD1	TRBJ1-5	TGTGCCAGCAGTGAACAGGGGGACGGTCAGCCCCAGCATTTT	CASSEQGDGQPQHF
TRBV18	.	.	TRBJ2-3	TGTGCCAGCTCACACAGGCCCCCTGGGGATACGCAGTATTTT	CASSHRPPGDTQYF
TRBV6-5	.	.	TRBJ2-7	TGTGCCAGCAGTTACTCACTGGTGCCCGACTACGAGCAGTACTTC	CASSYSLVPDYEQYF
TRBV25-1	.	TRBD1	TRBJ2-5	TGTGCCAGCAGTGAATTCGGGCAGGGGGTAGAGACCCAGTACTTC	CASSEFGQGVETQYF
TRBV5-1	.	.	TRBJ1-2	TGCGCCAGCAGCTTAGGAGGGGGCTATGGCTACACCTTC	CASSLGGGYGYTF
TRBV18	.	TRBD1	TRBJ1-2	TGTGCCAGCTCACCACCGGGACAGGGGGCGCGAGGCTACACCTTC	CASSPPGQGARGYTF
TRBV5-4	once	.	TRBJ1-1	TGTGCCAGCAGCTTGGCGGGGCGGGGGACTGAAGCTTTCTTT	CASSLAGRGTEAFF
TRBV2	.	.	TRBJ2-7	TGTGCCAGCAGTATAGACAGCTCCTACGAGCAGTACTTC	CASSIDSSYEQYF
TRBV10-3	.	.	TRBJ1-1	TGTGCCATCAGTGACCTCGGGAGACTTGAAGCTTTCTTT	CAISDLGRLEAFF
TRBV4-2	.	.	TRBJ2-1	TGTGCCAGCAGCCAGCAGTTTGGACCCAACAATGAGCAGTTCTTC	CASSQQFGPNNEQFF
TRBV7-2	.	.	TRBJ2-3	TGTGCCAGCAGCTTAGGGTCCGGGGCCCGCACAGATACGCAGTATTTT	CASSLGSGARTDTQYF
TRBV6-5	.	TRBD1	TRBJ1-5	TGTGCCAGCAGGACAGGGACCAATCAGCCCCAGCATTTT	CASRTGTNQPQHF